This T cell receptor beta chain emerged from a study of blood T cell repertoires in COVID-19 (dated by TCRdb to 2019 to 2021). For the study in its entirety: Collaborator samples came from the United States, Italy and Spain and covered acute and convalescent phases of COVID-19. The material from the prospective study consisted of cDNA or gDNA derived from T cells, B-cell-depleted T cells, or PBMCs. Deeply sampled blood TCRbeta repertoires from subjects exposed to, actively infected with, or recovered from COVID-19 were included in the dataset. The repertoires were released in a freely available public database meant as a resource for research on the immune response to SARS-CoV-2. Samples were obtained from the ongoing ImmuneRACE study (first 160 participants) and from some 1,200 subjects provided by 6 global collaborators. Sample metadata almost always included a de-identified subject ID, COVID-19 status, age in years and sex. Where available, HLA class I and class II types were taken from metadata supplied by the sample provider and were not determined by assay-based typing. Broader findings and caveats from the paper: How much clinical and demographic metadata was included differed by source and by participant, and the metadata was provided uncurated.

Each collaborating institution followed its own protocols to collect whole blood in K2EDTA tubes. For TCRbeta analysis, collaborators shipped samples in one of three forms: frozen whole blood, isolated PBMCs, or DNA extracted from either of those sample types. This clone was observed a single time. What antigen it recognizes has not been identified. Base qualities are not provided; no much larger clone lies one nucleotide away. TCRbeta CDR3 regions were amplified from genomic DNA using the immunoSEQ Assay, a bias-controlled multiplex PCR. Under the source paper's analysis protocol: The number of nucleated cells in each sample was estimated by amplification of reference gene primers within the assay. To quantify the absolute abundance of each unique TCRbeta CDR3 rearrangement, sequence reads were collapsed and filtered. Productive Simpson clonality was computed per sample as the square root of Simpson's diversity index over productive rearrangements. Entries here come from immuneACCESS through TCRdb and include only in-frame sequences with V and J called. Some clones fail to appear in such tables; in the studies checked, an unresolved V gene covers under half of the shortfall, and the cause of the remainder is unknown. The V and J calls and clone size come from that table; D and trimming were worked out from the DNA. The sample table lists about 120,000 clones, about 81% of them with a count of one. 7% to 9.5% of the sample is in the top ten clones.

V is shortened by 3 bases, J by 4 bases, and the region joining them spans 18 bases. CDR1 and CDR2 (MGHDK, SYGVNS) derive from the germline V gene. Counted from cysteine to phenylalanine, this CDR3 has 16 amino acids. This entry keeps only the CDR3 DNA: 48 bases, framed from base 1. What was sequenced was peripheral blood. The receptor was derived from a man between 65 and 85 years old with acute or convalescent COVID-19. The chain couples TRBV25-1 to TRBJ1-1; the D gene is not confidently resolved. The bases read TGTGCCAGCAGTGAGGGCAGGTCTCTGTTTAGCACTGAAGCTTTCTTT. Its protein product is CASSEGRSLFSTEAFF.